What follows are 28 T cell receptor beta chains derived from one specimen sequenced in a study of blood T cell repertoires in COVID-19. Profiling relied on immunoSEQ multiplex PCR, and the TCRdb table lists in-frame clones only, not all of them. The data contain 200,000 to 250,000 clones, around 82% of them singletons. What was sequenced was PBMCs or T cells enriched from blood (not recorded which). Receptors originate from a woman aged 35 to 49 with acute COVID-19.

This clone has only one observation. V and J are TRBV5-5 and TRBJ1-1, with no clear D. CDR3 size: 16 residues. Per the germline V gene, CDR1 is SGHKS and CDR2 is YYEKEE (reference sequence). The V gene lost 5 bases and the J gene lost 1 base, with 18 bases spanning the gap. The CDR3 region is CASRRADRPSNTEAFF. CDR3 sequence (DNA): TGTGCCAGCAGAAGAGCGGACCGACCGTCGAACACTGAAGCTTTCTTT.

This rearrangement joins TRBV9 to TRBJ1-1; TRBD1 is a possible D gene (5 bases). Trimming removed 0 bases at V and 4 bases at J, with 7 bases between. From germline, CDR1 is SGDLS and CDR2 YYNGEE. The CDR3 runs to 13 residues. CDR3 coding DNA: TGTGCCAGCAGCGTAGTGACAGTCACTGAAGCTTTCTTT. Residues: CASSVVTVTEAFF.

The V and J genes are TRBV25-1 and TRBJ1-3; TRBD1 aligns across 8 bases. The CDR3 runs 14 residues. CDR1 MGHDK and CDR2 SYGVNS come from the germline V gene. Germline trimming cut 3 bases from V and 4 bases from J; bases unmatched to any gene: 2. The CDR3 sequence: CASSDRGPGNTIYF. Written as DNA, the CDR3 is TGTGCCAGCAGTGACAGGGGGCCCGGAAACACCATATATTTT.

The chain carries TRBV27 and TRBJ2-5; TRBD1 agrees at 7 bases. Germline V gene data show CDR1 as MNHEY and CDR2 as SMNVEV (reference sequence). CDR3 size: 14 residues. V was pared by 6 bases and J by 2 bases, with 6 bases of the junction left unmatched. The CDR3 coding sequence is TGTGCCAGCAGCCTGACAGGGCAACAAGAGACCCAGTACTTC. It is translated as CASSLTGQQETQYF.

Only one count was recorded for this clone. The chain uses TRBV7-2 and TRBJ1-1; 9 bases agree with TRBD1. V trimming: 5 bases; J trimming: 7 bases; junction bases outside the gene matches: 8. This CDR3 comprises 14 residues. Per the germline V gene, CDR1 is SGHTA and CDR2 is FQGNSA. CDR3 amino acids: CASSVGQGRFEAFF. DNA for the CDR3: TGTGCCAGCAGCGTGGGACAGGGACGTTTTGAAGCTTTCTTT.

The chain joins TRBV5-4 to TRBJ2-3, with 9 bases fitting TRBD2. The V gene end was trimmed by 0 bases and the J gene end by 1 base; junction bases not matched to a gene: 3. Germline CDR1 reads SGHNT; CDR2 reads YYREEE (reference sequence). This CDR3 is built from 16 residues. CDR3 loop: CASSLAQRGGTDTQYF. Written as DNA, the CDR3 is TGTGCCAGCAGCTTGGCCCAGCGGGGGGGCACAGATACGCAGTATTTT.

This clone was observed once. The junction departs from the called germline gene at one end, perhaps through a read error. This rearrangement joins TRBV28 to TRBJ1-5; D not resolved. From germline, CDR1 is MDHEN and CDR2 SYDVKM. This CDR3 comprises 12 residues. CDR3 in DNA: TGTGTCAGCCACGGGAGCAATCAGCCCCAGCATTTT. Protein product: CVSHGSNQPQHF.

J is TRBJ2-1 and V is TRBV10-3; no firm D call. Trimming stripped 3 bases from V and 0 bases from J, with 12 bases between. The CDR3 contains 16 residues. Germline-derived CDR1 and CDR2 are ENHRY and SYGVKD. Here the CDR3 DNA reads TGTGCCATCAGTGACCTGACTCTCAGCTCCTACAATGAGCAGTTCTTC. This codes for CAISDLTLSSYNEQFF.

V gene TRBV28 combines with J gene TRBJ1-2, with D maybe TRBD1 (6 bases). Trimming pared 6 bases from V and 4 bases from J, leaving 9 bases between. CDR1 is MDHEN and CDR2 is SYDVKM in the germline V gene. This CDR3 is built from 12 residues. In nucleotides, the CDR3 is TGTGCCAGCAGCGACAGGCCCTATGGCTACACCTTC. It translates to CASSDRPYGYTF.

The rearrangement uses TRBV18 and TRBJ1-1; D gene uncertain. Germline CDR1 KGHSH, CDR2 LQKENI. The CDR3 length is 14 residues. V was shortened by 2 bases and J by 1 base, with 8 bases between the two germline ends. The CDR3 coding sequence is TGTGCCAGCTCACCAAATCGAGGGAACACTGAAGCTTTCTTT. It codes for CASSPNRGNTEAFF.

For the CDR3, the DNA is TGTGCCAGTATGCCGGGACAGGGTGGCACAGATACGCAGTATTTT. Translating gives CASMPGQGGTDTQYF. The J gene is TRBJ2-3, the V gene TRBV19, with 9 bases that match TRBD1. Germline V lookup: CDR1 LNHDA, CDR2 SQIVND (reference sequence). V gave up 7 bases and J gave up 1 base; unmatched junction bases: 6. This CDR3 region has 15 residues.

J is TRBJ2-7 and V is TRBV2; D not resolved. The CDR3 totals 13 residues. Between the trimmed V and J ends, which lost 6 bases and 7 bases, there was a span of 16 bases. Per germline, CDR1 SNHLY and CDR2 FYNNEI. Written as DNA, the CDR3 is TGTGCCAGCAGCCCCCTCGCGGTCGAGGAGCAGTACTTC. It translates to CASSPLAVEEQYF.

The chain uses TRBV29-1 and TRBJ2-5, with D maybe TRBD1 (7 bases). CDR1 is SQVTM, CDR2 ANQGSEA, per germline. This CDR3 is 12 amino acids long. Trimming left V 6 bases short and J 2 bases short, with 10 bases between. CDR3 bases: TGCAGCGTGGGGGGACAGCAAGAGACCCAGTACTTC. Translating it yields CSVGGQQETQYF.

This chain's CDR3 is CASSLARGNSGNTIYF. The CDR3 nucleotides read TGTGCCAGCAGCTTAGCCAGGGGGAACTCTGGAAACACCATATATTTT. The chain combines TRBV7-2 with TRBJ1-3, with TRBD1 identical over 7 bases. Trimming at V came to 0 bases and at J to 0 bases, leaving 2 bases not matched to a gene. This CDR3 comprises 16 residues. Germline V gene data show CDR1 as SGHTA and CDR2 as FQGNSA.

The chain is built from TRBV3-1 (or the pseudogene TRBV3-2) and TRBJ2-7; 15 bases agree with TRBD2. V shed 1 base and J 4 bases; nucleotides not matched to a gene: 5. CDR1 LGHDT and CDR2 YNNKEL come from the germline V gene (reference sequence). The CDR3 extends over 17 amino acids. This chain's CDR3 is CASSQGGLAGGRYEQYF. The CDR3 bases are TGTGCCAGCAGCCAAGGTGGACTAGCGGGAGGGAGGTACGAGCAGTACTTC.

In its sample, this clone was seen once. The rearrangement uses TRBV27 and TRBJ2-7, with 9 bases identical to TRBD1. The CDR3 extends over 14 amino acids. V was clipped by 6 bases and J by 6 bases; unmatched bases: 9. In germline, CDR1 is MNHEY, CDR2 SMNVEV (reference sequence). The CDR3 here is CASSHRDRVSEQYF. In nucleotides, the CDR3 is TGTGCCAGCAGCCACCGGGACAGGGTTTCCGAGCAGTACTTC.

This CDR3 is CAWDGRGNEKLFF. The CDR3 nucleotides read TGTGCCTGGGACGGTCGGGGTAATGAAAAACTGTTTTTT. V is TRBV30 and J is TRBJ1-4; no definite D call. CDR3 length: 13 amino acids. Germline V gives CDR1 GTSNPN, CDR2 SVGIG (reference sequence). Trimming took off 5 bases at V and 4 bases at J, with 11 bases between the two ends. Variable domain in full (rest from reference TRBV30 and TRBJ1-4): SQTIHQWPATLVQPVGSPLSLECTVEGTSNPNLYWYRQAAGRGLQLLFYSVGIGQISSEVPQNLSASRPQDRQFILSSKKLLLSDSGFYLCAWDGRGNEKLFFGSGTQLSVL.

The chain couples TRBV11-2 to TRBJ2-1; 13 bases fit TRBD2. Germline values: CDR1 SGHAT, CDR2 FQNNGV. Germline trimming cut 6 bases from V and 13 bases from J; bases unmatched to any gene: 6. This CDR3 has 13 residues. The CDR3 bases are TGTGCCAGCAGGAGGACTAGCGGGAGTCCACAGTTCTTC. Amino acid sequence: CASRRTSGSPQFF.

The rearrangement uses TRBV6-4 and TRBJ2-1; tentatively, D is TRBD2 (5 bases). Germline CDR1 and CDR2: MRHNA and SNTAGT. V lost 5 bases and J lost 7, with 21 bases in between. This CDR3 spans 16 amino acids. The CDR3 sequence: CASSKSPGSEGNEQFF. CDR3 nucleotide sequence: TGTGCCAGCAGTAAGTCCCCGGGCTCCGAGGGAAATGAGCAGTTCTTC.

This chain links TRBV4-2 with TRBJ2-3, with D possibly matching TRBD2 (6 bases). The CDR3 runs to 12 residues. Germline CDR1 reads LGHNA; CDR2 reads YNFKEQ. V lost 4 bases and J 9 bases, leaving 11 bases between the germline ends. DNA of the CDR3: TGTGCCAGCAGCCCGGGGGTTTGGACGCAGTATTTT. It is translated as CASSPGVWTQYF.

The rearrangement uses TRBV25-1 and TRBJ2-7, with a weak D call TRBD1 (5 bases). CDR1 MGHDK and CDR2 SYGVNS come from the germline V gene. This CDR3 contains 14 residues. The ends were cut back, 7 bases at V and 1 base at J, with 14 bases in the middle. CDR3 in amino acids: CASTPTGASYEQYF. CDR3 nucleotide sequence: TGTGCCAGCACGCCCACAGGCGCTTCCTACGAGCAGTACTTC.

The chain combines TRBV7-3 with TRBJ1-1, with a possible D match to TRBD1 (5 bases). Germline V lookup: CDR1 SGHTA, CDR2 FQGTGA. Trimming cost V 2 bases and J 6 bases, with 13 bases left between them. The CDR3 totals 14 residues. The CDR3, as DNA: TGTGCCAGCAGCTTAGCGTGGGGCAGTGCTGAAGCTTTCTTT. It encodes CASSLAWGSAEAFF.

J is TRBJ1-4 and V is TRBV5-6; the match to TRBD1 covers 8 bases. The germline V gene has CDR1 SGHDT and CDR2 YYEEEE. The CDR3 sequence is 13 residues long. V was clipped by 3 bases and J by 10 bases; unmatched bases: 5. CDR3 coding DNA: TGTGCCAGCAGCTACCTAGGGACAGGAAAACTGTTTTTT. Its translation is CASSYLGTGKLFF.

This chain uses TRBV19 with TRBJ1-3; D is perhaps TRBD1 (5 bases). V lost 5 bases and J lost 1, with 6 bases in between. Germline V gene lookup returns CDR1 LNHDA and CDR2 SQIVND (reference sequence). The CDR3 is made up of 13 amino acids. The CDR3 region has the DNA TGTGCCAGTAGTCCAGGGTCTGGAAACACCATATATTTT. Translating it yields CASSPGSGNTIYF.

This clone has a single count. In DNA, the CDR3 is TGTGCCAGCATCGTGGTACGGGCTTTCTTT. Amino acid sequence: CASIVVRAFF. The chain couples TRBV2 to TRBJ1-1; D unclear. V lost 7 bases to trimming and J lost 11 bases, with 11 bases between them. Germline V gives CDR1 SNHLY, CDR2 FYNNEI. This CDR3 has 10 amino acids.

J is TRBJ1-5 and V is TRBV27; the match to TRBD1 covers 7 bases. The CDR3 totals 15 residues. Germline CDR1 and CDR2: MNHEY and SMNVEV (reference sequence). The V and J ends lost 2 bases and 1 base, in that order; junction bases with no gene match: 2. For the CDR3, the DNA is TGTGCCAGCAGTTTAACGGGACAGAGCAATCAGCCCCAGCATTTT. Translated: CASSLTGQSNQPQHF.

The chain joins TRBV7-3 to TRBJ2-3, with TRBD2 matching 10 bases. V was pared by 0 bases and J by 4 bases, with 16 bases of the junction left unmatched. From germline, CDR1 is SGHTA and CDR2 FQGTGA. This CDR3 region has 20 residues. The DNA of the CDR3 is TGTGCCAGCAGCTTAACCGGACGTGGTGGTAGCGGGAGGAAGGCAGATACGCAGTATTTT. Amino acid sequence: CASSLTGRGGSGRKADTQYF.

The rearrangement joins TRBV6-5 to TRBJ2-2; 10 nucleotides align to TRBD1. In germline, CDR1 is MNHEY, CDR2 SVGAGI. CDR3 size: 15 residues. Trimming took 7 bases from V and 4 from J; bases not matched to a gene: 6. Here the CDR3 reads CASTPGTGATGELFF. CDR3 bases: TGTGCCAGCACCCCCGGGACAGGGGCCACCGGGGAGCTGTTTTTT.